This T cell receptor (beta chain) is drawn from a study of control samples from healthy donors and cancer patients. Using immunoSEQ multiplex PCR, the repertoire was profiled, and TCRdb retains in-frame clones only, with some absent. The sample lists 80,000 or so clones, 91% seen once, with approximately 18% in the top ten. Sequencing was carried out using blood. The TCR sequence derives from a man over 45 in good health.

CDR3 bases: TGTGCCAGCAGCCCCGCGGTTGGTAGCGGGGGCGCAGATACGCAGTATTTT. This translates into CASSPAVGSGGADTQYF. J is TRBJ2-3 and V is TRBV11-3; 9 bases map to TRBD2. CDR1 is SGHNT, CDR2 YENEEA, per germline. V was clipped by 5 bases and J by 4 bases; unmatched bases: 13. CDR3 length equals 17 residues.